This is a list of T cell receptor beta chains from one sample in a study of tumor-infiltrating lymphocytes in localized non-small cell lung cancer. TCRdb keeps only in-frame clones here, not all; method: immunoSEQ multiplex PCR. Altogether roughly 10,000 clones are present, 60% to 80% being singletons, with the ten largest covering around 21%. Source material: lung tumor tissue. These receptors were taken from a human donor with non-small cell lung cancer. Each CDR3 is given without its conserved first and last residue. Clone size, where shown, is once, few, many, or a class for clones that have expanded.

clone_size j_call v_call cdr3_aa
- TRBJ2-1 TRBV27 ASISQSNEQF
- TRBJ2-7 TRBV5-4 ASSRAITGAGDEQY
- TRBJ2-2 TRBV11-2 ASSLGQTQNTGELF
- TRBJ2-2 TRBV29-1 SVGEGSGCRELF
medium-sized TRBJ2-7 TRBV5-5 ASSLAGRQY
- TRBJ2-1 TRBV7-8 ASSPGLLYNEQF
once TRBJ1-6 TRBV6-5 ASSFYLGSRSPLH
medium-sized TRBJ2-5 TRBV2 ASSDGVVKETQY
- TRBJ1-5 TRBV15 ATSRDGWTWGPQH
once TRBJ1-2 TRBV30 AWEGQGRGYT
- TRBJ2-1 TRBV29-1 SAGLGLYNEQF
- TRBJ2-3 TRBV2 ASKAGATDTQY
few TRBJ1-1 TRBV29-1 SAGTGNTEAF
few TRBJ1-2 TRBV6-5 ASKLGLGGYT
- TRBJ2-3 TRBV6-5 ASRPGRTTDTQY
medium-sized TRBJ2-1 TRBV7-9 ASSLDLASGGLFYNEQF
- TRBJ1-5 TRBV6-4 ASSERHDSPQH
- TRBJ2-1 TRBV5-1 ASSSQGASSRNEQF
- TRBJ2-7 TRBV5-1 ASSLEPAIPNEQY
- TRBJ1-1 TRBV11-2 ASSLSEGTEAF
- TRBJ1-1 TRBV27 ASSFLPGGMAEAF
- TRBJ1-1 TRBV6-5 ASSRQGGTEAF